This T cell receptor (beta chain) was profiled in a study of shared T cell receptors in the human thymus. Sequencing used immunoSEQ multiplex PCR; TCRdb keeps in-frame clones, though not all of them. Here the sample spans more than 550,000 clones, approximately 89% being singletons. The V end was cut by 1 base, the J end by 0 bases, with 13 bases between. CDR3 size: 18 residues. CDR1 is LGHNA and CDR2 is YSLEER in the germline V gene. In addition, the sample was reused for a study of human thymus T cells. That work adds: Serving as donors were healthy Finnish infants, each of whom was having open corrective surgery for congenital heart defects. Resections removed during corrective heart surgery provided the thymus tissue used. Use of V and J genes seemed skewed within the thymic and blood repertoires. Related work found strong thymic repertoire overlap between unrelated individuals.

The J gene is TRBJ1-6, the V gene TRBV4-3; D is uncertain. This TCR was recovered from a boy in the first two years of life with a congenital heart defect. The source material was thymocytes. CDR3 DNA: TGCGCCAGCAGCCAAGGATTGCCAGCGAGCTCCTATAATTCACCCCTCCACTTT. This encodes CASSQGLPASSYNSPLHF.